This T cell receptor (beta chain) was identified in a study of identical twins. Study conclusions and caveats: Memory repertoires showed no such pattern, whereas abundant cord blood beta clonotypes carried fewer insertions. Invariant cells of the MAIT and iNKT types might have partly distorted the zero-insertion analyses.

To note about this clonotype: Its antigen remains unidentified.

Germline V gives CDR1 MRHNA, CDR2 SNTAGT. This CDR3 spans 19 amino acids. J gave up 0 bases and V 6 bases, and 17 bases lay outside the gene matches. In TCRdb, the 5' RACE reads were re-called with MiXCR into one record per CDR3 protein. The sample lists around 1.7 million distinct CDR3 sequences; 25% to 35% were seen once. V gene TRBV6-4 combines with J gene TRBJ2-1; TRBD2 matches at 7 bases. Sequencing used cord blood. The receptor's source is a newborn girl in good health. This CDR3 is CASRKSPVASGSSYNEQFF. Written as DNA, the CDR3 is TGTGCCAGCAGAAAGTCCCCTGTCGCTAGCGGTAGCTCCTACAATGAGCAGTTCTTC.